A single sample gave rise to the 27 T cell receptor beta chains below, sequenced in a study of blood T cell repertoires in COVID-19. Assay: immunoSEQ multiplex PCR; the TCRdb copy retains only in-frame clones and omits some. This sample has about 120,000 clones, with roughly 90% found just once. Sample: peripheral blood. These receptor sequences come from a woman aged 60 to 75 with COVID-19, enrolled during active disease.

This clone was detected a few times. The rearrangement uses TRBV7-2 and TRBJ1-2, with 7 bases identical to TRBD1. V shed 8 bases, J shed 8 bases, and the junction held 17 bases outside the gene matches. The germline gives CDR1 SGHTA, CDR2 FQGNSA. The CDR3 has 15 amino acids. For the CDR3, the DNA is TGTGCCAGCTCTTCTCGGACAGGATCGGTGATCGGCTACACCTTC. Its translation: CASSSRTGSVIGYTF.

This chain links TRBV10-3 with TRBJ2-4; no firm D call. V gave up 4 bases and J gave up 9 bases, with 7 bases separating them. Germline lookup yields CDR1 ENHRY and CDR2 SYGVKD. The CDR3 runs 11 residues. The CDR3 DNA follows: TGTGCCATCAGTGGAGGCCGCATTCAGTACTTC. Its translation is CAISGGRIQYF.

The chain employs TRBV4-3 and TRBJ1-2, with D unclear. The V and J ends lost 0 bases and 5 bases respectively, with 10 bases between them. The CDR3 has 14 residues. The germline V gene encodes CDR1 LGHNA and CDR2 YSLEER. The CDR3 bases are TGCGCCAGCAGCCAAGAGGTTCGGCGGTATGGCTACACCTTC. Protein: CASSQEVRRYGYTF.

The chain uses TRBV7-9 and TRBJ2-2, with a tentative D call TRBD2 (5 bases). Germline V lookup: CDR1 SEHNR, CDR2 FQNEAQ (reference sequence). V dropped 8 bases and J dropped 1 base, with 14 bases sitting between them. There are 15 residues in the CDR3. The CDR3 protein is CASRGRTLNTGELFF. CDR3 bases: TGTGCCAGCCGTGGCCGGACTTTGAACACCGGGGAGCTGTTTTTT. Combining the CDR3 with reference TRBV7-9 and TRBJ2-2 gives the whole variable domain DTGVSQNPRHKITKRGQNVTFRCDPISEHNRLYWYRQTLGQGPEFLTYFQNEAQLEKSRLLSDRFSAERPKGSFSTLEIQRTEQGDSAMYLCASRGRTLNTGELFFGEGSRLTVL.

Only one count was recorded for this clone. The chain recombines TRBV6-2 or TRBV6-3 with TRBJ1-2; TRBD1 aligns across 7 bases. J gave up 8 bases and V 1 base, and 7 bases lay outside the gene matches. The germline gives CDR1 MNHEY, CDR2 SVGEGT. This CDR3 contains 14 residues. The CDR3 nucleotides read TGTGCCAGCAGTTACTTTGGGACAGCTGGGGGCTACACCTTC. This gives the protein CASSYFGTAGGYTF.

This chain links TRBV19 with TRBJ2-4, with a possible D match to TRBD2 (5 bases). CDR3 length equals 17 residues. Trimming removed 3 bases from V and 1 base from J, with 16 bases in between. CDR1 LNHDA and CDR2 SQIVND come from the germline V gene (reference sequence). CDR3 nucleotides: TGTGCCAGTAGTATTACGGGCGCGACTATGGCCAAAAACATTCAGTACTTC. It codes for CASSITGATMAKNIQYF.

The V gene is TRBV6-2 or TRBV6-3, the J gene TRBJ1-2; D remains ambiguous. Trimming took off 6 bases at V and 9 bases at J, with 29 bases between the two ends. This CDR3 region has 17 residues. Germline V gene lookup returns CDR1 MNHEY and CDR2 SVGEGT. The CDR3 loop reads CASSRSLADALGGRYTF. The CDR3 coding sequence is TGTGCCAGCAGCCGATCACTCGCCGACGCGCTTGGAGGTCGCTACACCTTC.

J is TRBJ1-5 and V is TRBV6-2 or TRBV6-3, with 8 bases aligning to TRBD1. The CDR3 totals 16 residues. The V segment lost 2 bases and the J segment 5 bases; nucleotides outside the gene matches: 8. CDR1 is MNHEY and CDR2 is SVGEGT in the germline V gene. CDR3 nucleotide sequence: TGTGCCAGCAGTTACCCACCGGACAGGGCGTATCAGCCCCAGCATTTT. Protein product: CASSYPPDRAYQPQHF.

The chain carries TRBV5-5 and TRBJ1-1; D uncertain. With 0 bases removed from V and 0 bases from J, the gap between germline ends came to 15 bases. Germline values: CDR1 SGHKS, CDR2 YYEKEE (reference sequence). This CDR3 has 17 amino acids. This CDR3 is CASSLGVLGGMNTEAFF. CDR3 bases: TGTGCCAGCAGCTTGGGGGTGCTAGGCGGAATGAACACTGAAGCTTTCTTT.

This clone has a single count. V and J are TRBV7-8 and TRBJ2-7; a possible D gene is TRBD1 (7 bases). In germline, CDR1 is SGHVS, CDR2 FQNEAQ. CDR3 length: 15 amino acids. Trimming pared 4 bases from V and 6 bases from J, leaving 19 bases between. CDR3 DNA sequence: TGTGCCAGCAGCTCCGACAGGGCGCGGAGGGGCGAGCAGTACTTC. Amino acid sequence: CASSSDRARRGEQYF.

V usage is TRBV7-9 and J usage is TRBJ1-2; 7 nucleotides agree with TRBD1. The CDR3 runs 15 residues. J lost 3 bases, V lost 1 base, and 5 bases had no gene match. Germline loops: CDR1 SEHNR, CDR2 FQNEAQ (reference sequence). CDR3 amino acids: CASSLGLGTDYGYTF. The CDR3 region has the DNA TGTGCCAGCAGCTTAGGATTGGGGACAGACTATGGCTACACCTTC. Variable domain in full (rest from reference TRBV7-9 and TRBJ1-2): DTGVSQNPRHKITKRGQNVTFRCDPISEHNRLYWYRQTLGQGPEFLTYFQNEAQLEKSRLLSDRFSAERPKGSFSTLEIQRTEQGDSAMYLCASSLGLGTDYGYTFGSGTRLTVV.

This rearrangement joins TRBV5-1 to TRBJ1-3, with no clear D. Looked up from germline, CDR1 is SGHRS and CDR2 is YFSETQ. The CDR3 is 16 residues long. V dropped 0 bases and J dropped 0 bases, with 10 bases sitting between them. Written as DNA, the CDR3 is TGCGCCAGCAGCTTGGTAGCGTCCTTCTCTGGAAACACCATATATTTT. It encodes CASSLVASFSGNTIYF.

The rearrangement uses TRBV19 and TRBJ2-5, with TRBD2 as a possible D gene (6 bases). The germline V gene encodes CDR1 LNHDA and CDR2 SQIVND (reference sequence). The germline V and J ends were trimmed by 1 base and 1 base, with 7 bases remaining between them. This CDR3 contains 14 residues. The CDR3 reads CASSIVGGQETQYF. Here the CDR3 DNA reads TGTGCCAGTAGTATAGTGGGGGGCCAAGAGACCCAGTACTTC.

The chain is built from TRBV2 and TRBJ1-1; no clear D gene. The CDR3 length is 16 residues. Germline CDR1 and CDR2: SNHLY and FYNNEI. V dropped 2 bases and J dropped 1 base, with 14 bases sitting between them. The DNA for the CDR3 is TGTGCCAGCAGTGAAATGGGTGTGGGAGCGAACACTGAAGCTTTCTTT. It codes for CASSEMGVGANTEAFF.

In DNA form, the CDR3 reads TGTGCTAGTGGTTTCCGGGGTGGCACAGATACGCAGTATTTT. Translated, it gives CASGFRGGTDTQYF. The chain carries TRBV12-5 and TRBJ2-3; weak D call: TRBD2 (5 bases). This CDR3 is 14 amino acids long. The V gene lost 3 bases and the J gene lost 1 base, with 8 bases spanning the gap. Per the germline V gene, CDR1 is LGHNT and CDR2 is FRNRAP.

V gene TRBV5-1 combines with J gene TRBJ2-1; 7 positions match TRBD2. V gave up 2 bases and J gave up 6 bases; unmatched junction bases: 8. Germline loops: CDR1 SGHRS, CDR2 YFSETQ. This CDR3 contains 15 residues. The CDR3 coding sequence is TGCGCCAGCAGCTTTGGGCGGGGGTTAGGCAATGAGCAGTTCTTC. It yields the protein CASSFGRGLGNEQFF.

The genes are TRBV6-5 and TRBJ2-7, with TRBD1 matching 10 bases. V lost 7 bases and J lost 6; bases outside the gene matches: 12. There are 15 residues in the CDR3. Germline V gene lookup returns CDR1 MNHEY and CDR2 SVGAGI. The CDR3 here is CASIPLPGQGFEQYF. In DNA, the CDR3 is TGTGCCAGCATTCCGTTACCGGGACAGGGGTTCGAGCAGTACTTC.

The chain joins TRBV3-1 (or the pseudogene TRBV3-2) to TRBJ2-7; D possibly corresponds to TRBD1 (5 bases). Germline loops: CDR1 LGHDT, CDR2 YNNKEL (reference sequence). Trimming left V 5 bases short and J 5 bases short, with 10 bases between. This CDR3 is built from 12 residues. The CDR3 region has the DNA TGTGCCAGCAGCTTAACCAGGGACGAGCAGTACTTC. It encodes CASSLTRDEQYF.

The V gene is TRBV5-4, the J gene TRBJ2-7; 8 positions match TRBD1. The trim removed 1 base at V and 5 bases at J, leaving 5 bases unmatched. From germline, CDR1 is SGHNT and CDR2 YYREEE (reference sequence). This CDR3 spans 14 amino acids. CDR3 DNA: TGTGCCAGCAGCTTGCGACAGGGGAGCAACGAGCAGTACTTC. It specifies CASSLRQGSNEQYF. Together with reference TRBV5-4 and TRBJ2-7, the CDR3 gives the full variable domain: ETGVTQSPTHLIKTRGQQVTLRCSSQSGHNTVSWYQQALGQGPQFIFQYYREEENGRGNFPPRFSGLQFPNYSSELNVNALELDDSALYLCASSLRQGSNEQYFGPGTRLTVT.

The chain carries TRBV6-5 and TRBJ1-1; the D gene is possibly TRBD1 (6 bases). The CDR3 runs to 13 residues. Germline loops: CDR1 MNHEY, CDR2 SVGAGI. The ends were cut back, 5 bases at V and 8 bases at J, with 15 bases in the middle. The DNA for the CDR3 is TGTGCCAGCAGTCCCCCGGGTGACAGGGAAGCTTTCTTT. Residues: CASSPPGDREAFF.

The V call is TRBV6-2 or TRBV6-3, the J call TRBJ1-2, with TRBD1 as a possible D gene (5 bases). CDR3 length equals 17 residues. Germline V gene data show CDR1 as MNHEY and CDR2 as SVGEGT. The germline V and J ends were trimmed by 0 bases and 4 bases, with 18 bases remaining between them. The CDR3 is CASSYSGRALIGYGYTF. As DNA, the CDR3 is TGTGCCAGCAGTTACTCGGGCAGGGCCCTAATTGGCTATGGCTACACCTTC.

This clone was seen only once. The chain recombines TRBV23-1 with TRBJ1-3; D is perhaps TRBD1 (5 bases). TRBV23-1 is an ORF for which the function is uncertain. The V end lost 8 bases, the J end lost 3 bases, and 14 bases lay between the germline ends. The CDR3 loop spans 14 amino acids. As DNA, the CDR3 is TGCGCCAGCCCGGCCTGGACATATGGAAACACCATATATTTT. Amino acids: CASPAWTYGNTIYF.

V and J are TRBV6-5 and TRBJ1-2; D may be TRBD1 (5 bases). The CDR3 contains 16 residues. CDR1 and CDR2 (germline): MNHEY, SVGAGI. Trimming stripped 2 bases from V and 0 bases from J, with 13 bases between. CDR3 DNA sequence: TGTGCCAGCAGTTACGATTTGGACACTTCTAACTATGGCTACACCTTC. This sequence encodes CASSYDLDTSNYGYTF.

This chain joins TRBV19 and TRBJ2-1; the match to TRBD2 covers 11 bases. The CDR3 length is 16 residues. Germline CDR1 LNHDA, CDR2 SQIVND (reference sequence). With V trimmed by 9 bases and J by 8 bases, 15 bases remained unmatched. The CDR3 protein is CASTHYSGGALDEQFF. The CDR3 coding sequence is TGTGCCAGCACACATTATAGCGGGGGGGCCTTGGATGAGCAGTTCTTC.

The chain combines TRBV6-5 with TRBJ2-2; TRBD2 might be the D (6 bases). The CDR3 runs 15 residues. V was trimmed by 6 bases and J by 1 base, leaving 12 bases between them. Germline CDR1 MNHEY, CDR2 SVGAGI. CDR3 bases: TGTGCCAGCAGCACCGGGACTGTGAACACCGGGGAGCTGTTTTTT. As protein: CASSTGTVNTGELFF.

With respect to this clone: This same CDR3 is encoded by further DNA sequences in the sample. The genes are TRBV11-2 and TRBJ2-3, with 11 bases that match TRBD2. Germline CDR1 reads SGHAT; CDR2 reads FQNNGV. Trimming removed 2 bases from V and 1 base from J; junction bases left unmatched: 2. The CDR3 sequence is 16 residues long. The CDR3: CASSLLAGGRTDTQYF. In nucleotides, the CDR3 is TGTGCCAGCAGCTTATTAGCGGGGGGGCGCACAGATACGCAGTATTTT.

This clone has a single count. The chain carries TRBV5-1 and TRBJ1-2; D might be TRBD1 (6 bases). V was cut by 0 bases and J by 6 bases, with 12 bases left in between. There are 14 residues in the CDR3. CDR1 is SGHRS and CDR2 is YFSETQ in the germline V gene. The CDR3 is CASSLDRGADGYTF. CDR3 sequence (DNA): TGCGCCAGCAGCTTGGACCGGGGGGCGGATGGCTACACCTTC.